The T cell receptor (beta chain) described here comes from a study of response to subunit inactivated influenza vaccine. This CDR3 is built from 16 residues. The ends were cut back, 4 bases at V and 2 bases at J, with 14 bases in the middle. Germline CDR1 and CDR2: MGHRA and YSYEKL. Overall study findings and caveats: The authors suggested that every seasonal influenza vaccination recruits few new T cells.

Points on this clonotype: The antigen is undetermined.

Each CDR3 protein gets one entry after TCRdb re-called the RT-PCR reads with MiXCR. This table has a few hundred thousand distinct CDR3 sequences, 20% to 25% appearing once. The rearrangement links TRBV4-1 to TRBJ1-4; D might be TRBD1 (6 bases). The sequenced sample was PBMCs from blood, obtained about 20 months after vaccination. This receptor was obtained from a man aged 45 to 70 who received an inactivated influenza vaccine. The CDR3 loop is CASSRGGGTTNEKLFF. The DNA for the CDR3 is TGCGCCAGCAGCCGAGGGGGGGGAACCACTAATGAAAAACTGTTTTTT.